The 27 T cell receptor beta chains below all came from one sample that was sequenced in a study of blood T cell repertoires in COVID-19. This table comes from immunoSEQ multiplex PCR, and its TCRdb copy is limited to in-frame clones, with some not included. The sample holds 150,000 to 200,000 clones; roughly 84% are singletons and the top ten take 13%. Sequencing was done on a sample of PBMCs or T cells enriched from blood (not recorded which). Receptors were obtained from a woman between 55 and 75 years old who had recovered from COVID-19.

This clone was seen once. This chain uses TRBV7-9 with TRBJ2-1; 10 bases line up with TRBD2. The J segment lost 16 bases and the V segment lost 3 bases, leaving 9 bases of the junction unmatched. The germline CDR1 and CDR2 sequences are SEHNR and FQNEAQ (reference sequence). This CDR3 region has 13 residues. The CDR3 nucleotides are TGTGCCAGCAGCTTCCCTAGCGGGAGTCTCCTTTTCTTC. It encodes CASSFPSGSLLFF.

This chain uses TRBV11-2 with TRBJ1-1; D gene ambiguous. V was trimmed by 5 bases and J by 6 bases, leaving 16 bases between them. Germline V gives CDR1 SGHAT, CDR2 FQNNGV. The CDR3 consists of 14 residues. For the CDR3, the DNA is TGTGCCAGCAGCCCCACCTTCGGCCAGGCTGAAGCTTTCTTT. Its translation: CASSPTFGQAEAFF.

This clone was seen many times. The CDR3 DNA reads TGTGCCAGCAGTTTATCAGGGGGCACCTACAATGAGCAGTTCTTC. This codes for CASSLSGGTYNEQFF. This rearrangement joins TRBV27 to TRBJ2-1, with 7 bases fitting TRBD1. The germline gives CDR1 MNHEY, CDR2 SMNVEV (reference sequence). V lost 0 bases and J lost 2; bases outside the gene matches: 1. The length of the CDR3 is 15 residues.

V and J are TRBV7-9 and TRBJ1-2; 8 bases are shared with TRBD1. Trimming removed 5 bases from V and 3 bases from J; junction bases left unmatched: 11. Per the germline V gene, CDR1 is SEHNR and CDR2 is FQNEAQ (reference sequence). The CDR3 loop spans 16 amino acids. DNA for the CDR3: TGTGCCAGCAGCCACCGGACAGGGAATTTTGACTATGGCTACACCTTC. This codes for CASSHRTGNFDYGYTF.

This sequence joins TRBV19 and TRBJ2-5, with 7 bases fitting TRBD2. Germline V lookup: CDR1 LNHDA, CDR2 SQIVND (reference sequence). CDR3 length equals 15 residues. The J segment lost 5 bases and the V segment lost 4 bases, leaving 10 bases of the junction unmatched. This CDR3 is CASSTSGLTPETQYF. The CDR3 coding sequence is TGTGCCAGTAGTACTAGCGGACTGACGCCGGAGACCCAGTACTTC.

The genes are TRBV30 and TRBJ2-5; TRBD1 might be the D (6 bases). CDR3 length equals 13 residues. Germline loops: CDR1 GTSNPN, CDR2 SVGIG (reference sequence). Trimming left V 2 bases short and J 2 bases short, with 9 bases between. CDR3 sequence reads: CAWSLGQQETQYF. CDR3 nucleotides: TGTGCCTGGAGTTTAGGACAGCAAGAGACCCAGTACTTC. Combining the CDR3 with reference TRBV30 and TRBJ2-5 gives the whole variable domain SQTIHQWPATLVQPVGSPLSLECTVEGTSNPNLYWYRQAAGRGLQLLFYSVGIGQISSEVPQNLSASRPQDRQFILSSKKLLLSDSGFYLCAWSLGQQETQYFGPGTRLLVL.

The chain carries TRBV5-8 and TRBJ1-2; 8 bases are a match to TRBD1. The CDR3 has 15 residues. With V trimmed by 0 bases and J by 3 bases, 4 bases remained unmatched. CDR1 SGHTS and CDR2 YDEGEE come from the germline V gene. CDR3 sequence (DNA): TGTGCCAGCAGCTTGGACCAGGGGGCTGACTATGGCTACACCTTC. The encoded protein is CASSLDQGADYGYTF.

The V call is TRBV19, the J call TRBJ2-1, with unresolved D. The germline V gene encodes CDR1 LNHDA and CDR2 SQIVND (reference sequence). This CDR3 region has 12 residues. V lost 10 bases, J lost 8 bases, and 15 bases lay in between. CDR3 in amino acids: CAIGEDDDEQFF. The CDR3 coding sequence is TGTGCCATCGGAGAAGATGACGATGAGCAGTTCTTC.

The rearrangement joins TRBV4-1 to TRBJ2-1; TRBD2 matches 8 bases. J was trimmed by 4 bases and V by 5 bases; bases with no gene match: 7. The CDR3 is 15 residues long. CDR1 and CDR2 (germline): MGHRA, YSYEKL. Here the CDR3 reads CASSSELAVYNEQFF. DNA of the CDR3: TGCGCCAGCAGCTCGGAACTAGCGGTTTACAATGAGCAGTTCTTC.

J is TRBJ2-5 and V is TRBV7-8; D unresolved. The V end lost 3 bases, the J end lost 2 bases, and 10 bases lay between the germline ends. The CDR3 has 14 amino acids. Germline assignment: CDR1 SGHVS and CDR2 FQNEAQ. CDR3 DNA sequence: TGTGCCAGCAGCTTGGGCTCCCAGCAAGAGACCCAGTACTTC. Protein product: CASSLGSQQETQYF.

The V call is TRBV19, the J call TRBJ1-2; tentative D call: TRBD1 (5 bases). Trimming took 4 bases from V and 2 from J, leaving 14 bases between them. CDR1 and CDR2 from the germline V gene are LNHDA and SQIVND (reference sequence). This CDR3 has 15 amino acids. CDR3 sequence (DNA): TGTGCCAGTAGTAACGCAGGGTCTTGGAACTATGGCTACACCTTC. It translates to CASSNAGSWNYGYTF.

The chain employs TRBV5-1 and TRBJ2-7; TRBD1 is a possible D gene (5 bases). The CDR3 has 15 amino acids. Deletions cut 4 bases from V and 3 bases from J, with 17 bases between. Germline CDR1 is SGHRS and CDR2 is YFSETQ. CDR3: CASSQGSTAIYEQYF. For the CDR3, the DNA is TGCGCCAGCAGCCAGGGTAGTACAGCGATCTACGAGCAGTACTTC.

The CDR3 DNA is TGTGCCAGCAGCACGACAGGGGGCGAAGAGACCCAGTACTTC. Residues: CASSTTGGEETQYF. V usage is TRBV5-4 and J usage is TRBJ2-5; 10 nucleotides line up with TRBD1. Germline V gene lookup returns CDR1 SGHNT and CDR2 YYREEE (reference sequence). The CDR3 has 14 residues. J was trimmed by 3 bases and V by 4 bases; bases with no gene match: 3.

The CDR3 here is CASSPHGDTQYF. The CDR3 nucleotides read TGTGCCAGCAGCCCCCACGGGGATACGCAGTATTTT. The chain links TRBV13 to TRBJ2-3; D is unresolved. This CDR3 has 12 residues. Germline CDR1 reads PRHDT; CDR2 reads FYEKMQ (reference sequence). V was shortened by 5 bases and J by 6 bases, with 9 bases between the two germline ends.

The V gene is TRBV11-3, the J gene TRBJ2-3, with 14 nucleotides matching TRBD2. The CDR3 is 16 residues long. Germline trimming cut 1 base from V and 7 bases from J; bases unmatched to any gene: 4. CDR1 is SGHNT, CDR2 YENEEA, per germline. The CDR3 loop is CASSLGLAGGRYTQYF. CDR3 nucleotides: TGTGCCAGCAGCTTAGGACTAGCGGGGGGGCGATATACGCAGTATTTT.

The chain has TRBV27 and TRBJ2-1, with 8 bases lining up with TRBD2. Germline assignment: CDR1 MNHEY and CDR2 SMNVEV (reference sequence). The junction had 10 bases not matched to a gene; V was cut back by 2 bases and J by 4 bases. The CDR3 runs to 17 residues. Here the CDR3 reads CASSLNAGGVTYNEQFF. The CDR3 bases are TGTGCCAGCAGTTTAAATGCGGGAGGCGTCACGTACAATGAGCAGTTCTTC.

CDR3 nucleotides: TGTGCCAGTAGCCCGTTCGACAGGTCTTATGGCTACACCTTC. Encoded protein: CASSPFDRSYGYTF. This sequence joins TRBV19 and TRBJ1-2; the D gene is possibly TRBD1 (6 bases). Between the trimmed V and J ends, which lost 6 bases and 5 bases, there was a span of 16 bases. This CDR3 has 14 amino acids. The V gene's germline CDR1 is LNHDA and CDR2 SQIVND (reference sequence). Supplemented by reference TRBV19 and TRBJ1-2, the full variable domain reads DGGITQSPKYLFRKEGQNVTLSCEQNLNHDAMYWYRQDPGQGLRLIYYSQIVNDFQKGDIAEGYSVSREKKESFPLTVTSAQKNPTAFYLCASSPFDRSYGYTFGSGTRLTVV.

V and J are TRBV7-9 and TRBJ1-4; D uncertain. V dropped 2 bases and J dropped 4 bases, with 8 bases sitting between them. Germline V gene sequence: CDR1 SEHNR, CDR2 FQNEAQ (reference sequence). The length of the CDR3 is 14 residues. CDR3 sequence: CASSLTPRNEKLFF. In DNA form, the CDR3 reads TGTGCCAGCAGCTTAACTCCCCGTAATGAAAAACTGTTTTTT.

CDR3 region: CASSFYPVRINQPQHF. In DNA form, the CDR3 reads TGTGCCAGCAGTTTTTATCCGGTGCGAATAAATCAGCCCCAGCATTTT. The rearrangement uses TRBV28 and TRBJ1-5; unclear D gene. The length of the CDR3 is 16 residues. Germline values: CDR1 MDHEN, CDR2 SYDVKM. V dropped 3 bases and J dropped 4 bases, with 16 bases sitting between them.

The sample holds a few counts of this clone. The V call is TRBV6-5, the J call TRBJ1-2; D gene ambiguous. Trimming stripped 6 bases from V and 2 bases from J, with 10 bases between. Germline assignment: CDR1 MNHEY and CDR2 SVGAGI. CDR3 length equals 13 residues. The CDR3 DNA reads TGTGCCAGCAGACGGGGTTCGAACTATGGCTACACCTTC. Translated: CASRRGSNYGYTF.

The V call is TRBV19, the J call TRBJ1-1; the match to TRBD1 covers 9 bases. The CDR3 has 12 residues. V was clipped by 8 bases and J by 7 bases; unmatched bases: 5. Germline CDR1 is LNHDA and CDR2 is SQIVND (reference sequence). The CDR3 sequence: CASGQGMSEAFF. CDR3 in DNA: TGTGCCAGTGGACAGGGGATGAGTGAAGCTTTCTTT.

The genes are TRBV4-2 and TRBJ1-1; possible D gene TRBD1, 6 bases. Germline lookup yields CDR1 LGHNA and CDR2 YNFKEQ. This CDR3 contains 15 residues. V lost 0 bases and J 3 bases, leaving 11 bases between the germline ends. CDR3 in DNA: TGTGCCAGCAGCCAAGATGAACAGGGAGACACTGAAGCTTTCTTT. It yields the protein CASSQDEQGDTEAFF.

This clone turned up a few times. The chain combines TRBV5-1 with TRBJ2-1; 9 nucleotides align to TRBD1. Germline V gene sequence: CDR1 SGHRS, CDR2 YFSETQ. Trimming removed 6 bases from V and 1 base from J; junction bases left unmatched: 5. The CDR3 length is 15 residues. The CDR3 DNA follows: TGCGCCAGCACATCCGGGACAGGGTCCTACAATGAGCAGTTCTTC. Protein product: CASTSGTGSYNEQFF.

The chain recombines TRBV5-4 with TRBJ2-7; TRBD2 is a possible D gene (5 bases). Germline CDR1 and CDR2: SGHNT and YYREEE (reference sequence). This CDR3 comprises 13 residues. Trimming left V 3 bases short and J 4 bases short, with 11 bases between. The DNA of the CDR3 is TGTGCCAGCAGCTCAGGACTGGGGTACGAGCAGTACTTC. Amino acid sequence: CASSSGLGYEQYF.

V usage is TRBV5-1 and J usage is TRBJ1-1, with 9 positions matching TRBD1. The CDR3 is made up of 14 amino acids. Germline CDR1 SGHRS, CDR2 YFSETQ. V dropped 3 bases and J dropped 6; count of bases not matched to a gene: 6. CDR3 sequence (DNA): TGCGCCAGCAGCTCAACAGGGGGCCCGCCTGAAGCTTTCTTT. It encodes CASSSTGGPPEAFF.

The chain combines TRBV19 with TRBJ1-4; D is undetermined. Germline lookup yields CDR1 LNHDA and CDR2 SQIVND (reference sequence). V was shortened by 6 bases and J by 8 bases, with 16 bases between the two germline ends. The CDR3 is 14 amino acids. CDR3 amino acids: CASRNMDGGEKLFF. DNA for the CDR3: TGTGCCAGTAGGAACATGGACGGAGGGGAAAAACTGTTTTTT.

This chain joins TRBV6-1 and TRBJ1-2, with TRBD1 matching 7 bases. The CDR3 covers 16 residues. Germline V gives CDR1 MNHNS, CDR2 SASEGT. J was trimmed by 5 bases and V by 2 bases; bases with no gene match: 11. DNA of the CDR3: TGTGCCAGCAGTGAAAGGTTTGGACAGGAGTCTTATGGCTACACCTTC. It is translated as CASSERFGQESYGYTF.